This record covers a single TCR beta chain. This PCR relied on a set of 60 Vbeta primers and 13 Jbeta primers. Measured with immunoSEQ multiplex PCR; TCRdb has only the in-frame clones, and not every one. The table lists 110,000 or so clones, approximately 80% of them singletons. Germline-derived CDR1 and CDR2 are LNHDA and SQIVND (reference sequence). The V gene lost 3 bases and the J gene lost 7 bases, with 9 bases spanning the gap. The CDR3 covers 12 residues. This entry comes from a study of cytomegalovirus exposure and HLA in healthy donors. Sequencing input: PBMCs. This clonotype originated in a man aged 45-65 years in good health and CMV-seropositive. The V call is TRBV19, the J call TRBJ1-1; D perhaps matches TRBD1 (5 bases). The CDR3, as DNA: TGTGCCAGTAGTATCGGGGGGTTTGAAGCTTTCTTT. Translating it yields CASSIGGFEAFF.